This T cell receptor (beta chain) emerged from a study of technical replicates of blood from several donors. Data came from immunoSEQ multiplex PCR; TCRdb stores just in-frame clones and leaves some out. The repertoire holds roughly 79,000 clones, with around 95% as singletons. CDR3 length: 15 amino acids. The germline CDR1 and CDR2 sequences are MNHEY and SVGAGI. Trimming took off 2 bases at V and 12 bases at J, with 22 bases between the two ends. This clone was counted a single time. This receptor was obtained from a human donor in good health. The sequencing sample was made of T cells isolated from PBMCs. The rearrangement uses TRBV6-5 and TRBJ1-1; tentatively, D is TRBD1 (5 bases). The CDR3 DNA sequence: TGTGCCAGCAGTTACGCCTCCCCACGGGGGGGGTTAACTTTCTTT. Its translation is CASSYASPRGGLTFF.